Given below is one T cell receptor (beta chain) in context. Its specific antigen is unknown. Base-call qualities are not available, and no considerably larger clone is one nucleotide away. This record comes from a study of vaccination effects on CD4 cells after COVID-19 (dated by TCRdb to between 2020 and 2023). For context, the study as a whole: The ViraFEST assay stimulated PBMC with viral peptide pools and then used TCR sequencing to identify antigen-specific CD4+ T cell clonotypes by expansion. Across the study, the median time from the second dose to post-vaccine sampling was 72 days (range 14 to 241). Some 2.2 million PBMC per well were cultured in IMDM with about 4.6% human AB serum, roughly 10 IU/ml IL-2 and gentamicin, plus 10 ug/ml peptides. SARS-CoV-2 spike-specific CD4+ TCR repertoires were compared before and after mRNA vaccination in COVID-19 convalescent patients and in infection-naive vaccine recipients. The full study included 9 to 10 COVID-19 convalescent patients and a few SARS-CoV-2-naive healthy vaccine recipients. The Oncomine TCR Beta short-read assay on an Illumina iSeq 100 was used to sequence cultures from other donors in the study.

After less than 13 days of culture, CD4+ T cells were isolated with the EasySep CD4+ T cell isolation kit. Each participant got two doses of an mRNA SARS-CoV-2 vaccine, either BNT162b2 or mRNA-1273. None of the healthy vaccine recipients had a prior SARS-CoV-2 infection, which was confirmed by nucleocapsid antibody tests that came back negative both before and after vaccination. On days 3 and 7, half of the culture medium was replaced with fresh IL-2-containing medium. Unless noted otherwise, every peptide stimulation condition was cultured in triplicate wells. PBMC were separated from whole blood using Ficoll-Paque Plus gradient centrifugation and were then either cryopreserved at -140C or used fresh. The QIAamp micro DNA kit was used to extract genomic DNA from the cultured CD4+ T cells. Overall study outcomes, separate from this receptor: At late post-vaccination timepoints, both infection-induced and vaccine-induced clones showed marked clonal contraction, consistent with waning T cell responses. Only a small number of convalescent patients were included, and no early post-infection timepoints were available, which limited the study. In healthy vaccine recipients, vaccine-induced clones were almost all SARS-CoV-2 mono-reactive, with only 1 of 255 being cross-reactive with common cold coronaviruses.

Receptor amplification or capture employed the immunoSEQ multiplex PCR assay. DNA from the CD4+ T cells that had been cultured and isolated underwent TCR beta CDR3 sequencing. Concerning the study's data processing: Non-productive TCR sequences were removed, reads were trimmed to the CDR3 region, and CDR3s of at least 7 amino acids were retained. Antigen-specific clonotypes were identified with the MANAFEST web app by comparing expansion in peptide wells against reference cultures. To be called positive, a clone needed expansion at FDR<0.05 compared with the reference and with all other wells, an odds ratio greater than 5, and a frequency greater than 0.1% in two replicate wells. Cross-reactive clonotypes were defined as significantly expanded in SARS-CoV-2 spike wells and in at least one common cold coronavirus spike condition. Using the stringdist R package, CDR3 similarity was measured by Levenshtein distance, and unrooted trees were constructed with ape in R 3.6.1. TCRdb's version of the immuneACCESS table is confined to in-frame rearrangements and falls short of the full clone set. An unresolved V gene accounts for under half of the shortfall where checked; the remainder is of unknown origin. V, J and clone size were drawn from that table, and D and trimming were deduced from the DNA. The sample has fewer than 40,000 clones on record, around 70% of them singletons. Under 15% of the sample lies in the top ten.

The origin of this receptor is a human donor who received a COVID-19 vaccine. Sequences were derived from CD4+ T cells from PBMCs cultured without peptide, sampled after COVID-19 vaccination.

Here is the DNA: TGTGCCAGCTCACCCTCCTCCAGGGGGAATGAAGCTTTCTTT. This translates into CASSPSSRGNEAFF. The sequence links TRBV18 to TRBJ1-1, and 7 junctional nucleotides match TRBD1. V loses 3 bases at its end and J loses 7 bases; junction bases beyond the gene matches: 8. The germline V gene yields KGHSH for CDR1 and LQKENI for CDR2. The CDR3, cysteine through phenylalanine, is 14 amino acids long. The DNA shown is the 42-base CDR3, in frame from base 1.